This record looks at one T cell receptor (beta chain) sequence and its context. The data were taken from a study of CD8 T cells in ankylosing spondylitis. Quantitative molecular-barcoded 5'-RACE generated the TCR beta libraries. TCRdb reprocessed the 5' RACE reads with MiXCR, giving one entry per CDR3 protein. Of roughly 150,000 distinct CDR3 sequences listed, 9.8% are singletons. The source of this sequence is a female donor with ankylosing spondylitis or in good health (not recorded which). Sequencing was carried out using blood, either unsorted or a sorted T cell fraction (not recorded which).

The CDR3 region has the DNA TGTGCCAGCTCACCAGAAGGTTTGGCGTACTATGGCTACACCTTC. Translation: CASSPEGLAYYGYTF. The V gene is TRBV18, the J gene TRBJ1-2; D call uncertain. With 2 bases removed from V and 3 bases from J, the gap between germline ends came to 13 bases. This CDR3 contains 15 residues. Germline V gene data show CDR1 as KGHSH and CDR2 as LQKENI.